This is a list of T cell receptor beta chains from one sample in a study of Ad26.COV2.S vaccination and SARS-CoV-2 variants. The repertoire was sequenced with immunoSEQ multiplex PCR; TCRdb's copy has only in-frame clones and lacks some. The table has some 450,000 clones, around 91% seen once. Sequencing used peripheral blood, obtained in a trial of Ad26.COV2.S vaccine versus placebo. The receptors were sampled from a person between 18 and 65 years old who received the Ad26.COV2.S COVID-19 vaccine or a placebo. The CDR3 runs from the conserved cysteine through the conserved F or W. The D gene is left open where the match is weak. The size entry is marked missing in some rows and otherwise reads once, few, many or a size class.

>.|TRBJ1-4|TRBV5-1|.
CASSNGGGEKLFF
TGCGCCAGCTCCAATGGGGGGGGAGAAAAACTGTTTTTT
>.|TRBJ1-1|TRBV18|.
CASSPTGGVDTEAFF
TGTGCCAGCTCGCCCACCGGGGGGGTTGACACTGAAGCTTTCTTT
>.|TRBJ2-7|TRBV27|.
CASSLSDSYEQYF
TGTGCCAGCAGTTTATCGGACAGCTACGAGCAGTACTTC
>.|TRBJ1-5|TRBV28|.
CASDGPLGGTYQPQHF
TGTGCCAGCGATGGCCCGCTAGGGGGAACTTATCAGCCCCAGCATTTT
>.|TRBJ2-1|TRBV30|.
CAWSGRADRIGPEQFF
TGTGCCTGGAGCGGGCGAGCGGACCGAATAGGTCCTGAGCAGTTCTTC
>.|TRBJ1-5|TRBV7-2|.
CASSLGDGNQPQHF
TGTGCCAGCAGCTTAGGGGACGGAAATCAGCCCCAGCATTTT
>TRBD2|TRBJ2-5|TRBV7-9|.
CASSSLAGSGQETQYF
TGTGCCAGCAGCTCCCTAGCGGGAAGTGGCCAAGAGACCCAGTACTTC
>.|TRBJ2-3|TRBV7-2|.
CASSFGDTDTQYF
TGTGCCAGCAGCTTCGGTGACACAGATACGCAGTATTTT
>.|TRBJ1-5|TRBV6-6|.
CASRVDEPQHF
TGTGCCAGCAGAGTAGACGAACCCCAGCATTTT
>TRBD2|TRBJ2-3|TRBV5-1|.
CASSLGGRSTDTQYF
TGCGCCAGCAGCTTGGGCGGGAGGAGCACAGATACGCAGTATTTT
>.|TRBJ1-1|TRBV29-1|.
CSVPGRTTEAFF
TGCAGCGTTCCGGGCCGAACCACTGAAGCTTTCTTT
>TRBD1|TRBJ1-4|TRBV7-9|.
CASSIGDRETGKLFF
TGTGCCAGCAGCATAGGGGACAGGGAGACGGGGAAACTGTTTTTT
>.|TRBJ2-7|TRBV7-3|.
CASSYTRSHEQYF
TGTGCCAGCAGCTATACTAGGAGCCACGAGCAGTACTTC
>TRBD1|TRBJ2-7|TRBV5-1|.
CASSTGHGTGAYEQYF
TGCGCCAGCAGCACGGGGCATGGGACAGGGGCCTACGAGCAGTACTTC
>.|TRBJ2-5|TRBV5-1|.
CASETGHPKIETQYF
TGCGCCAGTGAGACGGGGCACCCCAAGATCGAGACCCAGTACTTC
>TRBD2|TRBJ2-3|TRBV7-2|.
CASSLWSAGADTQYF
TGTGCCAGCAGCTTATGGTCAGCGGGAGCAGATACGCAGTATTTT
>.|TRBJ2-2|TRBV28|few
CASSDVPGELFF
TGTGCCAGCAGTGACGTCCCCGGGGAGCTGTTTTTT
>TRBD1|TRBJ2-5|TRBV7-2|.
CASSLGRPGQGETQYF
TGTGCCAGCAGCTTAGGGCGGCCGGGACAGGGGGAGACCCAGTACTTC
>TRBD2|TRBJ2-3|TRBV19|.
CASSIASGAADTQYF
TGTGCCAGTAGTATCGCTAGCGGAGCGGCAGATACGCAGTATTTT
>.|TRBJ2-5|TRBV10-3|.
CAIRGGGTEKGTQYF
TGTGCCATCAGGGGAGGCGGGACAGAAAAAGGGACCCAGTACTTC
>TRBD1|TRBJ2-3|TRBV9|.
CASAQGQTDTQYF
TGTGCCAGCGCCCAGGGACAGACAGATACGCAGTATTTT
>.|TRBJ2-6|TRBV19|.
CASSIDRGLSGANVLTF
TGTGCCAGTAGTATAGATCGGGGGCTCTCTGGGGCCAACGTCCTGACTTTC
>.|TRBJ2-4|TRBV7-8|.
CASSAGWGVKNIQYF
TGTGCCAGCAGCGCAGGGTGGGGGGTGAAAAACATTCAGTACTTC
>TRBD1|TRBJ2-5|TRBV4-2|.
CASSQVTQGQETQYF
TGTGCCAGCAGCCAAGTTACACAGGGGCAAGAGACCCAGTACTTC
>TRBD2|TRBJ2-6|TRBV6-2/TRBV6-3|.
CASSYFGGAGANVLTF
TGTGCCAGCAGTTATTTCGGGGGGGCTGGGGCCAACGTCCTGACTTTC
>.|TRBJ1-1|TRBV27|.
CASISQGGGTEAFF
TGTGCCAGCATCTCCCAGGGAGGGGGCACTGAAGCTTTCTTT
>TRBD2|TRBJ2-3|TRBV13|few
CASSLYSRTSGKSSTDTQYF
TGTGCCAGCAGCTTATATTCACGGACTAGCGGAAAATCTAGCACAGATACGCAGTATTTT
>.|TRBJ2-2|TRBV2|.
CASSERAPNTGELFF
TGTGCCAGCAGTGAGAGGGCCCCGAACACCGGGGAGCTGTTTTTT
>.|TRBJ2-1|TRBV27|.
CASSLSGEIAENNEQFF
TGTGCCAGCAGTTTATCGGGGGAGATAGCGGAAAACAATGAGCAGTTCTTC
>.|TRBJ1-1|TRBV4-2|.
CASSQDVTENTEAFF
TGTGCCAGCAGCCAAGACGTGACAGAAAACACTGAAGCTTTCTTT
>TRBD2|TRBJ2-7|TRBV27|.
CASSFVREGNYEQYF
TGTGCCAGCAGTTTTGTGCGGGAGGGCAACTACGAGCAGTACTTC
>TRBD1|TRBJ1-4|TRBV28|.
CASSSLDRGLFNEKLFF
TGTGCCAGCAGTTCCCTCGACAGGGGGCTTTTTAATGAAAAACTGTTTTTT
>.|TRBJ1-2|TRBV5-6|.
CASSSQGGGYGYTF
TGTGCCAGCAGCTCCCAGGGTGGGGGGTATGGCTACACCTTC
>TRBD2|TRBJ2-1|TRBV5-1|.
CASSLDTSGISYNEQFF
TGCGCCAGCAGCTTGGATACTAGCGGGATTTCCTACAATGAGCAGTTCTTC
>.|TRBJ2-7|TRBV6-5|once
CASSRDNFYEQYF
TGTGCCAGCAGCCGGGACAACTTCTACGAGCAGTACTTC
>TRBD1|TRBJ2-7|TRBV10-3|.
CAVGGDRDRGYEQYF
TGTGCCGTCGGGGGGGACCGGGACAGGGGCTACGAGCAGTACTTC
>TRBD2|TRBJ2-1|TRBV28|.
CASSSLGDSGKYNEQFF
TGTGCCAGCAGTTCCCTCGGGGATAGCGGGAAATACAATGAGCAGTTCTTC
>.|TRBJ1-5|TRBV6-2/TRBV6-3|.
CASSYTNSNQPQHF
TGTGCCAGCAGTTACACAAATAGCAATCAGCCCCAGCATTTT
>.|TRBJ1-2|TRBV15|.
CATSAGGAFYGYTF
TGTGCCACCAGCGCCGGGGGCGCTTTCTATGGCTACACCTTC
>.|TRBJ2-7|TRBV5-1|.
CASSLGGTYEQYF
TGCGCCAGCAGCTTGGGAGGAACCTACGAGCAGTACTTC
>.|TRBJ1-2|TRBV28|.
CASSFRGRSGGYTF
TGTGCCAGCAGTTTTCGGGGGCGGTCGGGTGGCTACACCTTC
>TRBD2|TRBJ2-7|TRBV7-8|.
CASSLGHRRASGAYLNSYEQYF
TGTGCCAGCAGCTTAGGTCATCGGCGGGCTAGCGGCGCTTACTTAAACTCCTACGAGCAGTACTTC
>TRBD1|TRBJ2-7|TRBV2|.
CASKQGATGEQYF
TGTGCCAGTAAACAGGGGGCTACGGGCGAGCAGTACTTC
>TRBD2|TRBJ2-3|TRBV18|.
CASSPPKLAGATDTQYF
TGTGCCAGCTCACCACCAAAACTAGCGGGAGCAACAGATACGCAGTATTTT
>.|TRBJ2-2|TRBV7-2|.
CASSSDGTGELFF
TGTGCCAGCAGCTCGGACGGCACCGGGGAGCTGTTTTTT
>.|TRBJ1-1|TRBV9|.
CASSVAAGRDTEAFF
TGTGCCAGCAGCGTAGCCGCAGGGAGGGACACTGAAGCTTTCTTT
>TRBD2|TRBJ2-5|TRBV7-3|.
CASSSGTSSVETQYF
TGTGCCAGCAGCTCCGGGACTAGCTCCGTAGAGACCCAGTACTTC
>.|TRBJ2-1|TRBV4-3|.
CASSKRPYNEQFF
TGCGCCAGCAGCAAACGCCCATACAATGAGCAGTTCTTC